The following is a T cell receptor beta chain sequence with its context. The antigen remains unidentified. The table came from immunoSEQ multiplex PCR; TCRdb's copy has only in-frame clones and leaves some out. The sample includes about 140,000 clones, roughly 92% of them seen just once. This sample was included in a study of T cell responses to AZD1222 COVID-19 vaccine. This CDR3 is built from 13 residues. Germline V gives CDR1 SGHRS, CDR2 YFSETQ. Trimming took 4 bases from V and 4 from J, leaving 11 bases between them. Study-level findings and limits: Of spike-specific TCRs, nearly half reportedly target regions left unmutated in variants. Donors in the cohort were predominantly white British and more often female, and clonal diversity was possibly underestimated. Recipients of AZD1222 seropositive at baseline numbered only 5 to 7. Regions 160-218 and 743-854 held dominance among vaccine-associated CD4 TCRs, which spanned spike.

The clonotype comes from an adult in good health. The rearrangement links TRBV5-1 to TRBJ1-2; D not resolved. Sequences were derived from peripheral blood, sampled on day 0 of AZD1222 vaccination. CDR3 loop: CASSPRDPYGYTF. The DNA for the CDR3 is TGCGCCAGCAGCCCGAGGGATCCCTATGGCTACACCTTC.